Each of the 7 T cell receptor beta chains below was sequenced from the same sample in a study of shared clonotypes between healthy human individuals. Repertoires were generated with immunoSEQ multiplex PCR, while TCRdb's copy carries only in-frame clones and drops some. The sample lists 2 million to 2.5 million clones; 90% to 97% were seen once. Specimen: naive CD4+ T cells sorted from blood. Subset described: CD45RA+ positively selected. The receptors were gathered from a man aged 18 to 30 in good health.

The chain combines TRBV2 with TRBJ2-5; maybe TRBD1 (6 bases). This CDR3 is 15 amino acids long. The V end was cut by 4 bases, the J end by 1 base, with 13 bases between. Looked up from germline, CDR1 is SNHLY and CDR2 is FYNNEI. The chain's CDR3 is CASSGGGKVQETQYF. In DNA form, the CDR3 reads TGTGCCAGCAGTGGAGGGGGAAAGGTCCAAGAGACCCAGTACTTC.

The CDR3 nucleotides read TGTGCCAGCAGCTCAACCTTAGACAGGGTTAGTGAGCAGTTCTTC. It is translated as CASSSTLDRVSEQFF. The chain is built from TRBV7-2 and TRBJ2-1, with 7 bases aligning to TRBD1. The CDR3 is 15 amino acids. V was clipped by 4 bases and J by 9 bases; unmatched bases: 12. CDR1 is SGHTA and CDR2 is FQGNSA in the germline V gene.

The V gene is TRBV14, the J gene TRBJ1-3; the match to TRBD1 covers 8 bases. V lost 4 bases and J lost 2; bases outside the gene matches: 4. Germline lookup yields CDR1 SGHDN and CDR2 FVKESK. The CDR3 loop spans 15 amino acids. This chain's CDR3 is CASSPQQGAGNTIYF. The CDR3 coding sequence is TGTGCCAGCAGCCCACAACAGGGGGCTGGAAACACCATATATTTT.

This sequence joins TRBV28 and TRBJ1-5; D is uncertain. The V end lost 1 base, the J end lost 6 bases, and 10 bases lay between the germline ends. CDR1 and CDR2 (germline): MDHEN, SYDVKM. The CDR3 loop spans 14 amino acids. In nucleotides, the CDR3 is TGTGCCAGCAGTTTATCCCTTGCGAGTCAGCCCCAGCATTTT. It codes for CASSLSLASQPQHF.

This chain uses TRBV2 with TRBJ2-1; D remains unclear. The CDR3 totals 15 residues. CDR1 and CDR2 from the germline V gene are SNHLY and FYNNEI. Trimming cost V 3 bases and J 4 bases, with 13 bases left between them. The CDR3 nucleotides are TGTGCCAGCAGTGATAGATCTCCAAGTTACAATGAGCAGTTCTTC. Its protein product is CASSDRSPSYNEQFF.

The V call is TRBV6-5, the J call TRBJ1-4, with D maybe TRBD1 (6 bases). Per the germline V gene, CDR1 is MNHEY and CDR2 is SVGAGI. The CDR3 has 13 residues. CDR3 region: CGSTGSSGEKLFF. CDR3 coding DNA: TGTGGTAGTACAGGGTCGTCGGGTGAAAAACTGTTTTTT.

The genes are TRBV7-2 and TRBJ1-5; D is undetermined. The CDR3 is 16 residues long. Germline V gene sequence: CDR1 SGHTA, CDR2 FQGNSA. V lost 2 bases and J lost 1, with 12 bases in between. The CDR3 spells CASSLKAPGSNQPQHF. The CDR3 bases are TGTGCCAGCAGCTTAAAGGCCCCAGGCAGCAATCAGCCCCAGCATTTT.